This is a list of T cell receptor beta chains from one sample in a study of early T cells in non-severe SARS-CoV-2 infection. One entry per CDR3 protein results from TCRdb running MiXCR on the 5' RACE reads. The sample gives more than 60,000 distinct CDR3 sequences, approximately 13% of which show up once; 2.5% to 3.5% is in the top ten. The material was whole blood, obtained at baseline. Source of these receptors: an adult who was a healthcare worker with PCR-confirmed SARS-CoV-2 infection or an uninfected control (not recorded which). CDR3s include the opening cysteine and the closing phenylalanine or tryptophan. The order of the fields is V gene, D gene, J gene, CDR3 protein. The D gene is left open where the match is weak.

TRBV20-1,.,TRBJ2-6,CSARVSVGANVLTF
TRBV27,.,TRBJ1-2,CASSSLSRYGYTF
TRBV7-6,.,TRBJ1-4,CASSLGSSNEKLFF
TRBV7-3,.,TRBJ2-1,CASSLNFGTLYNEQFF
TRBV2,TRBD1,TRBJ2-1,CASKLGTGPQSEQFF
TRBV28,.,TRBJ2-5,CASPPPGHETSSGYF
TRBV7-3,.,TRBJ2-5,CASSLNGPTIQETQYF
TRBV5-1,TRBD1,TRBJ1-4,CASSGTTGQGQKLFF
TRBV29-1,TRBD1,TRBJ1-2,CSVEGDSYGYTF
TRBV11-2,.,TRBJ1-6,CASSGEGPYNSPLHF
TRBV9,.,TRBJ2-3,CASSGGDSETTDTQYF
TRBV27,.,TRBJ2-3,CASSGHRGADTQYF
TRBV20-1,TRBD2,TRBJ2-7,CSARAAAGGIFEQYF
TRBV11-2,.,TRBJ1-2,CASSSGQSNYGYTF
TRBV20-1,.,TRBJ1-2,CSAREVGTAFDYGYTF
TRBV2,.,TRBJ1-5,CASSGSSSNQPQHF
TRBV11-2,.,TRBJ2-7,CASSFQGYDEQYF
TRBV11-1,TRBD2,TRBJ2-3,CASSLGTKAGSTDTQYF
TRBV4-1,TRBD2,TRBJ2-1,CASSQVLAGAHNEQFF
TRBV6-5,.,TRBJ2-7,CASSYGAGNSYEQYF
TRBV5-1,TRBD2,TRBJ2-1,CASSPSGGASHNEQFF
TRBV19,TRBD2,TRBJ2-2,CASRTGLAGNTGELFF